The 27 T cell receptor beta chains in this list originate from one sample, sequenced in a study of blood T cell repertoires in COVID-19. Repertoires were generated with immunoSEQ multiplex PCR, while TCRdb's copy carries only in-frame clones and drops some. Among 100,000 to 150,000 clones listed, about 81% were seen once. Sequenced input: PBMCs or T cells enriched from blood (not recorded which). These receptors originate from a man aged 35-49 years with acute COVID-19.

CDR3 in amino acids: CASSSPAGASYEQYF. The CDR3 bases are TGTGCCAGCAGTTCCCCGGCGGGGGCATCCTACGAGCAGTACTTC. The chain couples TRBV6-5 to TRBJ2-7; tentative D call: TRBD2 (7 bases). Germline lookup yields CDR1 MNHEY and CDR2 SVGAGI. Trimming shortened V by 4 bases and J by 1 base, and 14 bases separated the two germline ends. The CDR3 loop spans 15 amino acids.

The rearrangement uses TRBV30 and TRBJ2-7, with D possibly TRBD1 on 6 matching bases. From germline, CDR1 is GTSNPN and CDR2 SVGIG (reference sequence). The CDR3 loop spans 15 amino acids. V dropped 0 bases and J dropped 2 bases, with 14 bases sitting between them. As DNA, the CDR3 is TGTGCCTGGAGTGTGGGGCAGGGGACGGCCTACGAGCAGTACTTC. Translated: CAWSVGQGTAYEQYF.

This clone has just a few counts. The rearrangement links TRBV28 to TRBJ2-1; 8 nucleotides line up with TRBD1. V lost 5 bases, J lost 4 bases, and 4 bases stayed unmatched. The CDR3 has 14 amino acids. CDR1 and CDR2 from the germline V gene are MDHEN and SYDVKM. The DNA for the CDR3 is TGTGCCAGCAGTAGTGGGACAGGTTACAATGAGCAGTTCTTC. Its protein product is CASSSGTGYNEQFF.

V usage is TRBV7-9 and J usage is TRBJ1-2; 8 bases fit TRBD1. V lost 3 bases, J lost 4 bases, and 4 bases stayed unmatched. Germline CDR1 reads SEHNR; CDR2 reads FQNEAQ (reference sequence). There are 14 residues in the CDR3. CDR3 amino acids: CASSFGQGVYGYTF. The CDR3 DNA is TGTGCCAGCAGCTTCGGACAGGGAGTCTATGGCTACACCTTC.

The rearrangement uses TRBV7-2 and TRBJ2-7; 8 bases agree with TRBD1. The CDR3 totals 15 residues. The germline V gene has CDR1 SGHTA and CDR2 FQGNSA. V lost 1 base to trimming and J lost 6 bases; unmatched junction nucleotides: 8. CDR3: CASSLGGQVGLEQYF. CDR3 DNA: TGTGCCAGCAGCTTAGGGGGACAGGTGGGACTCGAGCAGTACTTC.

This clone was recorded once. CDR3 DNA sequence: TGTGCCAGCAGCTTCCGGGGGTACACCGGGGAGCTGTTTTTT. Its protein is CASSFRGYTGELFF. The chain is built from TRBV11-2 and TRBJ2-2, with D possibly being TRBD2 (6 bases). The CDR3 spans 14 residues. V was clipped by 3 bases and J by 3 bases, with 8 bases between them. The germline V gene encodes CDR1 SGHAT and CDR2 FQNNGV.

The chain couples TRBV14 to TRBJ1-2; TRBD1 agrees at 7 bases. This CDR3 comprises 12 residues. The V gene end was trimmed by 2 bases and the J gene end by 7 bases; junction bases not matched to a gene: 1. Per the germline V gene, CDR1 is SGHDN and CDR2 is FVKESK. The CDR3 DNA reads TGTGCCAGCAGCCAACAGGGGGGTGGCTACACCTTC. Encoded protein: CASSQQGGGYTF.

The gene calls are TRBV2 and TRBJ2-1; 12 nucleotides align to TRBD2. V was pared by 8 bases and J by 12 bases, with 20 bases of the junction left unmatched. The V gene's germline CDR1 is SNHLY and CDR2 FYNNEI. The CDR3 is 17 residues long. In DNA, the CDR3 is TGTGCCAGCTTACCGGGACTAGCGGGCTCACACAGCCTCTGGCAGTTCTTC. This codes for CASLPGLAGSHSLWQFF.

There are a few counts of this clone. This same CDR3 is encoded by further DNA sequences in the sample. The chain uses TRBV9 and TRBJ1-1; D is uncertain. The CDR3 is made up of 13 amino acids. The V gene's germline CDR1 is SGDLS and CDR2 YYNGEE. Deletions cut 0 bases from V and 0 bases from J, with 3 bases between. The CDR3 DNA reads TGTGCCAGCAGCGTAGCAGTGAACACTGAAGCTTTCTTT. Residues: CASSVAVNTEAFF.

The count of this clone is one. The chain is built from TRBV6-1 and TRBJ2-5; 7 bases fit TRBD2. This CDR3 has 15 residues. CDR1 and CDR2 from the germline V gene are MNHNS and SASEGT. The V and J ends lost 0 bases and 2 bases, in that order; junction bases with no gene match: 3. The CDR3 reads CASSEASAGQETQYF. For the CDR3, the DNA is TGTGCCAGCAGTGAAGCGTCAGCGGGGCAAGAGACCCAGTACTTC.

The genes are TRBV7-2 and TRBJ1-2; a weak D match, TRBD1 (6 bases). Trimming pared 4 bases from V and 5 bases from J, leaving 29 bases between. This CDR3 comprises 19 residues. Germline V CDR1 and CDR2: SGHTA, FQGNSA. Here the CDR3 DNA reads TGTGCCAGCAGCTACCTCTGGGAACAGGGCGCCCCCAATGATTATGGCTACACCTTC. This codes for CASSYLWEQGAPNDYGYTF.

The chain recombines TRBV5-4 with TRBJ2-7; no clear D. Germline V CDR1 and CDR2: SGHNT, YYREEE (reference sequence). CDR3 length: 14 residues. V was shortened by 5 bases and J by 0 bases, with 12 bases between the two germline ends. Written as DNA, the CDR3 is TGTGCCAGCAGACCTAACTACTACTCCTACGAGCAGTACTTC. Translated, it gives CASRPNYYSYEQYF.

V gene TRBV7-3 combines with J gene TRBJ2-7; 10 bases fit TRBD1. This CDR3 has 16 residues. The germline gives CDR1 SGHTA, CDR2 FQGTGA. V was pared by 4 bases and J by 6 bases, with 12 bases of the junction left unmatched. CDR3 sequence (DNA): TGTGCCAGCAGCTCCGGTTCCGGGACAGGGGTCGTCGAGCAGTACTTC. Amino acids: CASSSGSGTGVVEQYF.

The chain's CDR3 is CASSLVADSPLHF. CDR3 coding DNA: TGTGCCAGCAGCTTAGTGGCGGATTCACCCCTCCACTTT. V usage is TRBV7-2 and J usage is TRBJ1-6; no clear D. The CDR3 length is 13 residues. Trimming pared 1 base from V and 8 bases from J, leaving 6 bases between. Germline values: CDR1 SGHTA, CDR2 FQGNSA.

In DNA form, the CDR3 reads TGTGCCAGCAGCTTAACCACCGGGAAGCCAACGGATACGCAGTATTTT. Its protein is CASSLTTGKPTDTQYF. This rearrangement joins TRBV7-9 to TRBJ2-3; possibly TRBD2 for D (5 bases). CDR3 size: 16 residues. The V end was cut by 2 bases, the J end by 6 bases, with 18 bases between. In germline, CDR1 is SEHNR, CDR2 FQNEAQ (reference sequence).

V is TRBV28 and J is TRBJ1-6; maybe TRBD1 (6 bases). V was trimmed by 6 bases and J by 7 bases, leaving 10 bases between them. This CDR3 comprises 13 residues. CDR1 is MDHEN, CDR2 SYDVKM, per germline. CDR3 sequence reads: CASRHRENSPLHF. CDR3 DNA: TGTGCCAGCAGGCACAGGGAGAATTCACCCCTCCACTTT.

The DNA of the CDR3 is TGTGCTAGTGGTTCGGGACTAGTGGAGGGGGAGACCCAGTACTTC. This translates into CASGSGLVEGETQYF. V is TRBV12-5 and J is TRBJ2-5; 8 nucleotides agree with TRBD2. Germline CDR1 is LGHNT and CDR2 is FRNRAP. This CDR3 is 15 amino acids long. The trim removed 4 bases at V and 5 bases at J, leaving 9 bases unmatched.

The chain couples TRBV4-1 to TRBJ2-1; 10 nucleotides match TRBD1. CDR1 MGHRA and CDR2 YSYEKL come from the germline V gene. V dropped 1 base and J dropped 8; count of bases not matched to a gene: 2. CDR3 length: 14 residues. The CDR3 loop is CASSQATGGDEQFF. Written as DNA, the CDR3 is TGCGCCAGCAGCCAAGCGACAGGGGGCGATGAGCAGTTCTTC.

The chain links TRBV3-1 (or the pseudogene TRBV3-2) to TRBJ1-4; TRBD1 is a possible D gene (6 bases). The CDR3 extends over 17 amino acids. Germline V gives CDR1 LGHDT, CDR2 YNNKEL (reference sequence). Trimming stripped 6 bases from V and 4 bases from J, with 21 bases between. The CDR3 loop reads CASSSLGLQGFNEKLFF. CDR3 in DNA: TGTGCCAGCAGTTCTTTGGGGTTACAGGGATTTAATGAAAAACTGTTTTTT.

This clone has a handful of counts. V usage is TRBV6-5 and J usage is TRBJ1-2, with D possibly being TRBD1 (5 bases). Germline V lookup: CDR1 MNHEY, CDR2 SVGAGI. There are 14 residues in the CDR3. V lost 2 bases, J lost 5 bases, and 12 bases lay in between. CDR3 amino acids: CASSYGGEEYGYTF. CDR3 sequence (DNA): TGTGCCAGCAGTTACGGGGGGGAGGAGTATGGCTACACCTTC.

The V gene is TRBV18, the J gene TRBJ2-5, with a weak D call TRBD1 (6 bases). CDR3 length: 15 amino acids. Germline V gives CDR1 KGHSH, CDR2 LQKENI. The germline V and J ends were trimmed by 3 bases and 0 bases, with 11 bases remaining between them. The DNA for the CDR3 is TGTGCCAGCTCACCCCCACAGGGTTACCAAGAGACCCAGTACTTC. It codes for CASSPPQGYQETQYF.

The chain has TRBV7-3 and TRBJ2-2, with D perhaps TRBD2 (5 bases). Trimming removed 3 bases at V and 6 bases at J, with 14 bases between. Germline CDR1 is SGHTA and CDR2 is FQGTGA. The CDR3 runs to 15 residues. The CDR3 spells CASSLTPREPGELFF. CDR3 coding DNA: TGTGCCAGCAGCTTGACACCCCGGGAACCCGGGGAGCTGTTTTTT.

This clone has just one count. The chain carries TRBV7-2 and TRBJ2-1; 8 bases fit TRBD2. Trimming at V came to 5 bases and at J to 5 bases, leaving 8 bases not matched to a gene. Per germline, CDR1 SGHTA and CDR2 FQGNSA. There are 15 residues in the CDR3. The CDR3 spells CASSTQAGVNNEQFF. CDR3 bases: TGTGCCAGCAGCACCCAAGCGGGAGTGAACAATGAGCAGTTCTTC.

This clone occurred once. The J gene is TRBJ2-7, the V gene TRBV7-2; maybe TRBD1 (6 bases). Germline V lookup: CDR1 SGHTA, CDR2 FQGNSA. This CDR3 has 15 amino acids. V gave up 6 bases and J gave up 4 bases, with 19 bases separating them. CDR3 DNA sequence: TGTGCCAGCAGAGGACCATTGGACAGTTTGTACGAGCAGTACTTC. Amino acids: CASRGPLDSLYEQYF.

The chain employs TRBV6-5 and TRBJ1-3; D remains unclear. The CDR3 runs 16 residues. The V gene lost 0 bases and the J gene lost 1 base, with 10 bases spanning the gap. In germline, CDR1 is MNHEY, CDR2 SVGAGI. Here the CDR3 reads CASSYSYGDSGNTIYF. In DNA, the CDR3 is TGTGCCAGCAGTTACTCTTACGGTGATTCTGGAAACACCATATATTTT.

The rearrangement joins TRBV28 to TRBJ1-1; TRBD1 might be the D (6 bases). Deletions cut 4 bases from V and 5 bases from J, with 11 bases between. This CDR3 spans 13 amino acids. Germline V gene data show CDR1 as MDHEN and CDR2 as SYDVKM. In DNA form, the CDR3 reads TGTGCCAGCAGTTACCCAGGGGTGACTGAAGCTTTCTTT. Translating it yields CASSYPGVTEAFF.

The chain has TRBV3-1 (or the pseudogene TRBV3-2) and TRBJ1-5, with TRBD1 identical over 7 bases. Trimming took 2 bases from V and 7 from J; bases not matched to a gene: 8. Germline-derived CDR1 and CDR2 are LGHDT and YNNKEL (reference sequence). This CDR3 comprises 15 residues. CDR3 loop: CASSQQTGSEQPQHF. CDR3 nucleotide sequence: TGTGCCAGCAGCCAACAGACAGGGTCCGAACAGCCCCAGCATTTT.